These T cell receptor beta chains were read from a single sample in a study of response to subunit inactivated influenza vaccine. TCRdb fed the RT-PCR reads into MiXCR, producing one record per CDR3 protein. The sample includes a few hundred thousand distinct CDR3 sequences, around a fifth seen only once; the top ten take roughly a tenth. Specimen: PBMCs from blood, collected less than 22 months after vaccination. Every receptor here comes from a man aged 50 to 69 who received an inactivated influenza vaccine. CDR3s include the opening cysteine and the closing phenylalanine or tryptophan. The D gene is left open where the match is weak. Size values are once, few and many counts, or a class for expanded clones, and some rows have none.

d_call | clone_size | j_call | cdr3_length | v_call | cdr3_aa | cdr3_nt
TRBD2 | . | TRBJ2-1 | 15 | TRBV12-3/TRBV12-4 | CASSLGTSGGNEQFF | TGTGCCAGCAGTCTCGGGACTAGCGGGGGCAATGAGCAGTTCTTC
TRBD1 | . | TRBJ2-1 | 15 | TRBV6-4 | CASSDFSTGGNEQFF | TGTGCCAGCAGTGACTTTTCCACAGGGGGCAATGAGCAGTTCTTC
. | few | TRBJ1-6 | 16 | TRBV20-1 | CSASSPRAWGDSPLHF | TGCAGTGCTAGCTCCCCCCGGGCGTGGGGAGATTCACCCCTCCACTTT
. | few | TRBJ2-3 | 15 | TRBV7-8 | CASSPAGSVPDTQYF | TGTGCCAGCAGCCCCGCCGGGAGTGTCCCAGATACGCAGTATTTT
. | . | TRBJ2-1 | 15 | TRBV20-1 | CSAPQLRRSVNEQFF | TGCAGTGCTCCCCAGCTCCGAAGGAGCGTCAATGAGCAGTTCTTC
. | few | TRBJ1-1 | 14 | TRBV7-6 | CASSLGPVNTEAFF | TGTGCCAGCAGCTTAGGGCCAGTAAACACTGAAGCTTTCTTT
. | . | TRBJ1-2 | 15 | TRBV7-2 | CASSLDTGVYYGYTF | TGTGCCAGCAGCTTAGATACGGGAGTCTACTATGGCTACACCTTC
TRBD1 | . | TRBJ2-2 | 15 | TRBV24-1 | CATSTGTGNPGELFF | TGTGCCACCAGCACCGGGACAGGGAACCCCGGGGAGCTGTTTTTT
TRBD2 | . | TRBJ2-7 | 17 | TRBV14 | CASSRRLAGGPSYEQYF | TGTGCCAGCAGCCGACGACTAGCGGGGGGGCCGTCCTACGAGCAGTACTTC
. | . | TRBJ1-5 | 17 | TRBV7-6 | CASSLGQGPTSFQPQHF | TGTGCCAGCAGCTTGGGTCAGGGACCGACCTCCTTCCAGCCCCAGCATTTT
. | few | TRBJ2-1 | 13 | TRBV7-9 | CASSQRLYNEQFF | TGTGCCAGCAGCCAGAGGCTTTACAATGAGCAGTTCTTC
. | . | TRBJ1-1 | 11 | TRBV5-1 | CASSQQGEAFF | TGCGCCAGCAGTCAACAGGGTGAAGCTTTCTTT
. | . | TRBJ2-5 | 13 | TRBV27 | CASSLGHRETQYF | TGTGCCAGCAGTTTAGGGCATCGGGAGACCCAGTACTTC
. | few | TRBJ2-5 | 14 | TRBV12-3/TRBV12-4 | CASSPGTHQETQYF | TGTGCCAGCAGTCCCGGGACACATCAAGAGACCCAGTACTTC
. | . | TRBJ2-1 | 13 | TRBV28 | CASRTGANNEQFF | TGTGCCAGCAGAACCGGGGCCAACAATGAGCAGTTCTTC
. | few | TRBJ1-1 | 14 | TRBV4-2 | CASSQVLRNTEAFF | TGTGCCAGCAGCCAAGTGCTGAGGAACACTGAAGCTTTCTTT
TRBD1 | . | TRBJ2-2 | 15 | TRBV7-9 | CASSLILTGAGELFF | TGTGCCAGCAGCCTTATATTGACAGGGGCCGGGGAGCTGTTTTTT
. | . | TRBJ2-3 | 17 | TRBV4-2 | CASSQGWQGSSTDTQYF | TGTGCCAGCAGCCAAGGTTGGCAGGGTTCTAGCACAGATACGCAGTATTTT
TRBD2 | . | TRBJ2-5 | 15 | TRBV29-1 | CSVPGLAGLIETQYF | TGCAGCGTCCCGGGACTAGCGGGATTGATAGAGACCCAGTACTTC
. | . | TRBJ2-7 | 12 | TRBV10-1 | CASSPGPYEQYF | TGCGCCAGCAGCCCAGGGCCCTACGAGCAGTACTTC
TRBD1 | . | TRBJ1-2 | 15 | TRBV4-2 | CASSQGAGQNYGYTF | TGTGCCAGCAGCCAAGGAGCGGGACAGAACTATGGCTACACCTTC
. | . | TRBJ2-2 | 14 | TRBV6-1 | CASRGGLYPGELFF | TGTGCCAGCAGGGGGGGGCTATACCCCGGGGAGCTGTTTTTT
TRBD1 | . | TRBJ2-2 | 14 | TRBV19 | CASSGQGRAGELFF | TGTGCCAGTAGTGGACAGGGGAGGGCCGGGGAGCTGTTTTTT
TRBD1 | . | TRBJ1-2 | 15 | TRBV4-3 | CASSHQTGPNYGYTF | TGCGCCAGCAGCCACCAGACAGGGCCTAACTATGGCTACACCTTC
. | . | TRBJ2-3 | 14 | TRBV9 | CASSVVGTQGTQYF | TGTGCCAGCAGCGTAGTAGGGACTCAGGGTACGCAGTATTTT
TRBD1 | few | TRBJ2-3 | 14 | TRBV5-1 | CASSLGTGVDTQYF | TGCGCCAGCAGCTTAGGGACAGGGGTGGATACGCAGTATTTT
. | . | TRBJ1-5 | 13 | TRBV10-3 | CAIRGTFDQPQHF | TGTGCCATCAGGGGGACATTCGATCAGCCCCAGCATTTT
. | . | TRBJ1-1 | 14 | TRBV6-4 | CASSEQTGRAEAFF | TGTGCCAGCAGTGAACAAACAGGGCGGGCTGAAGCTTTCTTT
. | few | TRBJ2-1 | 16 | TRBV12-3/TRBV12-4 | CASSQDLARPNNEQFF | TGTGCCAGCAGTCAGGATCTAGCCCGGCCAAACAATGAGCAGTTCTTC
TRBD1 | . | TRBJ1-6 | 15 | TRBV28 | CASTFFGTANSPLHF | TGTGCCAGCACCTTCTTTGGGACAGCCAATTCACCCCTCCACTTT
. | . | TRBJ1-5 | 15 | TRBV7-2 | CASSLRGLGNQPQHF | TGTGCCAGCAGCTTACGGGGATTGGGCAATCAGCCCCAGCATTTT
. | . | TRBJ1-5 | 15 | TRBV28 | CASSLLSRGNQPQHF | TGTGCCAGCAGTTTACTTTCGAGGGGGAATCAGCCCCAGCATTTT
. | . | TRBJ2-4 | 17 | TRBV15 | CATSRDKAGLSKNIQYF | TGTGCCACCAGCAGAGATAAGGCGGGGTTATCCAAAAACATTCAGTACTTC
TRBD1 | . | TRBJ1-6 | 20 | TRBV20-1 | CSARGTKGQGRSSYNSPLHF | TGCAGTGCTCGGGGCACAAAAGGACAGGGACGGAGCTCCTATAATTCACCCCTCCACTTT
. | . | TRBJ1-1 | 14 | TRBV20-1 | CSARDAPGNTEAFF | TGCAGTGCTAGAGATGCGCCAGGGAACACTGAAGCTTTCTTT
. | once | TRBJ2-1 | 13 | TRBV6-2/TRBV6-3 | CASSYSTWGEQFF | TGTGCCAGCAGTTACTCCACCTGGGGGGAGCAGTTCTTC
TRBD2 | . | TRBJ2-3 | 16 | TRBV27 | CASRLLAGGRTDTQYF | TGTGCCAGCAGATTACTAGCGGGGGGGCGTACAGATACGCAGTATTTT
TRBD2 | . | TRBJ2-3 | 16 | TRBV3-1 | CASSRTSGPLTDTQYF | TGTGCCAGCAGCAGGACTAGCGGACCTCTCACAGATACGCAGTATTTT
. | . | TRBJ1-5 | 15 | TRBV4-2 | CASSQEGGGSQPQHF | TGTGCCAGCAGCCAAGAGGGGGGGGGTAGTCAGCCCCAGCATTTT
. | . | TRBJ1-2 | 14 | TRBV24-1 | CATSDADRRFGYTF | TGTGCCACCAGTGATGCGGACAGACGCTTTGGCTACACCTTC
TRBD2 | . | TRBJ2-2 | 16 | TRBV14 | CASSQGTSVSTGELFF | TGTGCCAGCAGCCAAGGGACTAGCGTCAGCACCGGGGAGCTGTTTTTT
. | . | TRBJ2-4 | 15 | TRBV12-3/TRBV12-4 | CASSLVLARKNIQYF | TGTGCCAGCAGTTTAGTCCTAGCCCGCAAAAACATTCAGTACTTC
. | . | TRBJ2-7 | 14 | TRBV11-2 | CASSFDWLTYEQYF | TGTGCCAGCAGCTTTGACTGGTTAACCTACGAGCAGTACTTC
. | many | TRBJ2-5 | 12 | TRBV20-1 | CSASGDVETQYF | TGCAGTGCTAGCGGGGACGTCGAGACCCAGTACTTC
. | . | TRBJ1-1 | 15 | TRBV11-3 | CASSLTPGMDTEAFF | TGTGCCAGCAGCTTAACCCCAGGGATGGACACTGAAGCTTTCTTT
TRBD1 | many | TRBJ2-7 | 14 | TRBV3-1 | CASSPRQGTDEQYF | TGTGCCAGCAGCCCCAGACAGGGTACCGACGAGCAGTACTTC
TRBD1 | . | TRBJ2-3 | 16 | TRBV4-1 | CASSTRTGFSTDTQYF | TGCGCCAGCAGCACGCGGACAGGGTTCAGCACAGATACGCAGTATTTT
TRBD1 | few | TRBJ1-5 | 14 | TRBV7-9 | CASSLGTGEEPQHF | TGTGCCAGCAGCTTAGGGACAGGGGAGGAGCCCCAGCATTTT
. | . | TRBJ2-7 | 17 | TRBV6-5 | CASSSPMVGRDSRKQYF | TGTGCCAGCAGTTCCCCCATGGTGGGAAGAGATTCTCGTAAGCAGTACTTC
TRBD1 | few | TRBJ2-4 | 14 | TRBV20-1 | CSASRRQGLNIQYF | TGCAGTGCTAGCCGCCGACAGGGTCTGAACATTCAGTACTTC
. | . | TRBJ1-2 | 11 | TRBV5-4 | CASRGVGENTF | TGTGCCAGCAGGGGTGTGGGAGAGAACACCTTC
. | . | TRBJ2-7 | 14 | TRBV6-5 | CASSPQEGGYEQYF | TGTGCCAGCAGTCCCCAGGAGGGAGGCTACGAGCAGTACTTC
. | few | TRBJ2-2 | 12 | TRBV29-1 | CSAGGVTGELFF | TGCAGCGCTGGAGGGGTGACCGGGGAGCTGTTTTTT
. | . | TRBJ2-7 | 15 | TRBV5-1 | CASSLTGTPYYEQYF | TGCGCCAGCAGCCTTACCGGGACACCGTACTACGAGCAGTACTTC